The 23 T cell receptor beta chains reported below all come from one sample, sequenced in a study of shared clonotypes between healthy human individuals. Only CD45RO-negative cells positively selected for CCR7 counted as naive CD8 cells, so terminally differentiated effector memory CD45RA+ cells were excluded. Produced via immunoSEQ multiplex PCR; TCRdb's table is partial and in-frame only. The repertoire holds roughly 2 million clones, with about 95% as singletons. The sample consisted of naive CD8+ T cells sorted from blood. These receptors were collected from a man aged 18 to 30 in good health.

The chain recombines TRBV7-9 with TRBJ2-5; perhaps TRBD2 as D (6 bases). CDR1 and CDR2 from the germline V gene are SEHNR and FQNEAQ (reference sequence). There are 14 residues in the CDR3. Trimming stripped 5 bases from V and 3 bases from J, with 13 bases between. In nucleotides, the CDR3 is TGTGCCAGCAGCCCCGGCCAGCGGGAAGAGACCCAGTACTTC. Encoded protein: CASSPGQREETQYF.

V and J are TRBV11-2 and TRBJ2-2, with a weak D call TRBD2 (5 bases). Germline loops: CDR1 SGHAT, CDR2 FQNNGV. V shed 6 bases and J shed 1 base, with 12 bases lying between them. CDR3 length: 15 amino acids. This chain's CDR3 is CASSWGVGNTGELFF. The CDR3 DNA follows: TGTGCCAGCAGTTGGGGAGTGGGGAACACCGGGGAGCTGTTTTTT.

The rearrangement uses TRBV27 and TRBJ2-5, with 10 bases identical to TRBD2. The CDR3 runs 15 residues. The J segment lost 5 bases and the V segment lost 3 bases, leaving 6 bases of the junction unmatched. Germline V gene data show CDR1 as MNHEY and CDR2 as SMNVEV (reference sequence). In DNA, the CDR3 is TGTGCCAGCAGTTTTCTAGCGGGGGCCCCCGAGACCCAGTACTTC. This translates into CASSFLAGAPETQYF.

The chain links TRBV4-1 to TRBJ1-2; D is undetermined. The ends were cut back, 0 bases at V and 3 bases at J, with 8 bases in the middle. This CDR3 comprises 14 residues. Germline V CDR1 and CDR2: MGHRA, YSYEKL. The DNA for the CDR3 is TGCGCCAGCAGCCAAGACTCCGAGGACTATGGCTACACCTTC. Translation gives CASSQDSEDYGYTF.

This chain connects TRBV30 to TRBJ1-1, with D maybe TRBD1 (5 bases). V shed 5 bases and J shed 1 base, with 11 bases lying between them. The germline V gene encodes CDR1 GTSNPN and CDR2 SVGIG (reference sequence). The CDR3 length is 13 residues. The chain's CDR3 is CAWSQDGNTEAFF. DNA for the CDR3: TGTGCCTGGTCACAGGACGGGAACACTGAAGCTTTCTTT.

The chain has TRBV27 and TRBJ2-1, with 14 bases fitting TRBD2. The CDR3 has 17 residues. V was clipped by 5 bases and J by 7 bases; unmatched bases: 10. CDR1 is MNHEY and CDR2 is SMNVEV in the germline V gene (reference sequence). The CDR3 here is CASSPGTSGSLGNEQFF. CDR3 in DNA: TGTGCCAGCAGTCCCGGGACTAGCGGGAGTTTAGGGAATGAGCAGTTCTTC.

The CDR3 sequence is CASSASGRADTQYF. CDR3 coding DNA: TGTGCCAGTAGTGCTAGCGGGAGAGCAGATACGCAGTATTTT. This sequence joins TRBV19 and TRBJ2-3, with 10 bases identical to TRBD2. Germline V gene data show CDR1 as LNHDA and CDR2 as SQIVND (reference sequence). V lost 5 bases to trimming and J lost 4 bases; unmatched junction nucleotides: 3. This CDR3 region has 14 residues.

This clone appeared once. The chain is built from TRBV9 and TRBJ2-7; D is ambiguous. The CDR3 covers 18 residues. Germline values: CDR1 SGDLS, CDR2 YYNGEE. The ends were cut back, 0 bases at V and 4 bases at J, with 23 bases in the middle. CDR3 protein: CASSVASRKALVGYEQYF. CDR3 nucleotides: TGTGCCAGCAGCGTAGCTTCTAGGAAAGCGTTGGTAGGGTACGAGCAGTACTTC.

The chain has TRBV13 and TRBJ1-1; D unresolved. The CDR3 totals 14 residues. Germline V CDR1 and CDR2: PRHDT, FYEKMQ (reference sequence). V shed 5 bases and J shed 1 base, with 11 bases lying between them. For the CDR3, the DNA is TGTGCCAGCAGCAACCTTCATTGGAACACTGAAGCTTTCTTT. This encodes CASSNLHWNTEAFF.

This clone has just a few counts. The rearrangement joins TRBV18 to TRBJ2-5, with 7 bases identical to TRBD1. After removal of 1 base from V and 7 bases from J, the junction contained 6 bases not matched to a gene. CDR3 length: 14 amino acids. Looked up from germline, CDR1 is KGHSH and CDR2 is LQKENI. This CDR3 reads CASSPRQGYGTQYF. The CDR3 nucleotides are TGTGCCAGCTCACCACGACAGGGTTACGGGACCCAGTACTTC.

The chain is built from TRBV19 and TRBJ2-1; D not resolved. V was pared by 1 base and J by 0 bases, with 10 bases between. This CDR3 has 16 residues. Germline CDR1 LNHDA, CDR2 SQIVND (reference sequence). CDR3 DNA sequence: TGTGCCAGTAGTATAGCGGATATGAGCTCCTACAATGAGCAGTTCTTC. Amino acid sequence: CASSIADMSSYNEQFF.

This chain joins TRBV10-2 and TRBJ2-7; unclear D gene. The CDR3 spans 10 residues. Trimming removed 7 bases at V and 3 bases at J, with 4 bases between. Germline V gene lookup returns CDR1 WSHSY and CDR2 SAAADI. The CDR3 nucleotides read TGCGCCAGCAAGGGCTACGAGCAGTACTTC. It is translated as CASKGYEQYF.

The gene calls are TRBV7-2 and TRBJ2-2; no reliable D call. The CDR3 runs 14 residues. Germline lookup yields CDR1 SGHTA and CDR2 FQGNSA. The V and J ends lost 1 base and 6 bases respectively, with 9 bases between them. In DNA form, the CDR3 reads TGTGCCAGCAGCTTAGAGCTGGTCCCCGGGGAGCTGTTTTTT. Residues: CASSLELVPGELFF.

The chain joins TRBV19 to TRBJ1-1; no definite D call. Germline CDR1 is LNHDA and CDR2 is SQIVND (reference sequence). The V end lost 7 bases, the J end lost 5 bases, and 29 bases lay between the germline ends. The CDR3 length is 18 residues. The DNA of the CDR3 is TGTGCCAGTACCAATTTAAATCCTCCAGACGCCTTGGGGACTGAAGCTTTCTTT. Translated, it gives CASTNLNPPDALGTEAFF.

The chain is built from TRBV6-1 and TRBJ1-2, with 8 bases lining up with TRBD1. Looked up from germline, CDR1 is MNHNS and CDR2 is SASEGT. Trimming at V came to 6 bases and at J to 5 bases, leaving 5 bases not matched to a gene. The CDR3 runs to 13 residues. The CDR3 loop is CASREQGEYGYTF. CDR3 DNA sequence: TGTGCCAGCAGGGAACAGGGGGAATATGGCTACACCTTC.

This rearrangement joins TRBV5-6 to TRBJ2-7, with D possibly TRBD1 on 6 matching bases. V was trimmed by 2 bases and J by 6 bases, leaving 12 bases between them. The CDR3 is 13 amino acids. CDR1 SGHDT and CDR2 YYEEEE come from the germline V gene. The CDR3 loop reads CASSLVEGGEQYF. For the CDR3, the DNA is TGTGCCAGCAGCTTAGTAGAAGGGGGCGAGCAGTACTTC. Full variable domain (outside the CDR3, taken from reference TRBV5-6 and TRBJ2-7): DAGVTQSPTHLIKTRGQQVTLRCSPKSGHDTVSWYQQALGQGPQFIFQYYEEEERQRGNFPDRFSGHQFPNYSSELNVNALLLGDSALYLCASSLVEGGEQYFGPGTRLTVT.

This clone has just one count. This rearrangement joins TRBV9 to TRBJ1-4, with a weak D call TRBD1 (6 bases). V lost 7 bases and J 7 bases, leaving 17 bases between the germline ends. The CDR3 totals 14 residues. Germline lookup yields CDR1 SGDLS and CDR2 YYNGEE. The DNA for the CDR3 is TGTGCCAGCTCTACCGGGGGCCAAGCTGAAAAACTGTTTTTT. This encodes CASSTGGQAEKLFF.

The chain is built from TRBV7-9 and TRBJ2-7, with 8 bases lining up with TRBD2. The CDR3 is made up of 15 amino acids. CDR1 is SEHNR and CDR2 is FQNEAQ in the germline V gene (reference sequence). V gave up 3 bases and J gave up 5 bases; unmatched junction bases: 9. The CDR3 spells CASSFQSSGPHEQYF. The CDR3 DNA is TGTGCCAGCAGCTTTCAGTCTAGCGGGCCCCACGAGCAGTACTTC.

CDR3 sequence reads: CASSLGRSSYEQYF. Written as DNA, the CDR3 is TGTGCCAGCAGCTTGGGCAGGTCCTCCTACGAGCAGTACTTC. The V gene is TRBV5-8, the J gene TRBJ2-7, with no clear D. The CDR3 has 14 residues. Trimming removed 0 bases from V and 0 bases from J, with 7 bases in between. Germline-derived CDR1 and CDR2 are SGHTS and YDEGEE. Variable domain in full (rest from reference TRBV5-8 and TRBJ2-7): EAGVTQSPTHLIKTRGQQATLRCSPISGHTSVYWYQQALGLGLQFLLWYDEGEERNRGNFPPRFSGRQFPNYSSELNVNALELEDSALYLCASSLGRSSYEQYFGPGTRLTVT.

V is TRBV7-9 and J is TRBJ1-2, with D uncertain. Germline assignment: CDR1 SEHNR and CDR2 FQNEAQ (reference sequence). CDR3 size: 15 residues. V gave up 5 bases and J gave up 3 bases, with 16 bases separating them. CDR3 protein: CASSVGVAGHYGYTF. The CDR3 bases are TGTGCCAGCAGCGTAGGTGTGGCAGGACACTATGGCTACACCTTC.

The chain links TRBV27 to TRBJ2-1; 11 positions match TRBD2. This CDR3 region has 15 residues. Germline V gives CDR1 MNHEY, CDR2 SMNVEV (reference sequence). With V trimmed by 2 bases and J by 9 bases, 6 bases remained unmatched. CDR3 DNA sequence: TGTGCCAGCAGTTTACTCCTAGCGGGAGGAGGTGAGCAGTTCTTC. This sequence encodes CASSLLLAGGGEQFF.

This clone came up once. V gene TRBV13 combines with J gene TRBJ2-2; D remains ambiguous. Germline loops: CDR1 PRHDT, CDR2 FYEKMQ (reference sequence). V was shortened by 7 bases and J by 4 bases, with 10 bases between the two germline ends. The CDR3 contains 13 residues. The CDR3 DNA reads as TGTGCCAGCACCTTTAAGGTCACCGGGGAGCTGTTTTTT. Its translation: CASTFKVTGELFF.

The gene calls are TRBV7-8 and TRBJ1-2, with D maybe TRBD1 (5 bases). V was trimmed by 0 bases and J by 4 bases, leaving 9 bases between them. This CDR3 has 14 amino acids. The germline V gene has CDR1 SGHVS and CDR2 FQNEAQ. CDR3 nucleotides: TGTGCCAGCAGCTTAGCGACAGCACCCTATGGCTACACCTTC. Protein sequence: CASSLATAPYGYTF.